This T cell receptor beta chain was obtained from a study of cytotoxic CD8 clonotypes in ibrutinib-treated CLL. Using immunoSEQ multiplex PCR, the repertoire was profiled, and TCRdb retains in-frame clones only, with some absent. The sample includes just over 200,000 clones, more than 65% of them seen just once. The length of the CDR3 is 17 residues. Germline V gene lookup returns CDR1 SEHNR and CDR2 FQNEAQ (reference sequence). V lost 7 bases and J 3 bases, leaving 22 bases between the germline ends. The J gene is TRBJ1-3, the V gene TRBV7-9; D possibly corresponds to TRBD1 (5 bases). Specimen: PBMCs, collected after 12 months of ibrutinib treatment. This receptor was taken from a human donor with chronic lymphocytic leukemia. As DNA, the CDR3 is TGTGCCAGCACCCCGGGGGATGTGGAGGTGGTTGGAAACACCATATATTTT. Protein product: CASTPGDVEVVGNTIYF.